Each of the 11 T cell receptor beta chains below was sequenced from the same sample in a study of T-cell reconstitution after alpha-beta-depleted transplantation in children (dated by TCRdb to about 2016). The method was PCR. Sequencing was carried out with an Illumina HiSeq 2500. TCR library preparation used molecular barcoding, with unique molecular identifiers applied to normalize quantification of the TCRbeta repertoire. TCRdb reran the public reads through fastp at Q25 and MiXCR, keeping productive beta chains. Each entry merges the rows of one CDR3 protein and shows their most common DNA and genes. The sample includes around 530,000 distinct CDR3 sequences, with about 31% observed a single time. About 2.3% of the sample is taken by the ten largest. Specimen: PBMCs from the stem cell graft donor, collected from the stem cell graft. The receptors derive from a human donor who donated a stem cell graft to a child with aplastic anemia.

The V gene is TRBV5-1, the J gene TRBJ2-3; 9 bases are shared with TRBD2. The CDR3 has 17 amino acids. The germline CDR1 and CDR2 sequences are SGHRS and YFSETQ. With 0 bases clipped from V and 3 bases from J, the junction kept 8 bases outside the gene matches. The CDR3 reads CASSLGPRREGTDTQYF. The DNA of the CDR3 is TGCGCCAGCAGCTTGGGCCCGAGGCGGGAGGGGACAGATACGCAGTATTTT.

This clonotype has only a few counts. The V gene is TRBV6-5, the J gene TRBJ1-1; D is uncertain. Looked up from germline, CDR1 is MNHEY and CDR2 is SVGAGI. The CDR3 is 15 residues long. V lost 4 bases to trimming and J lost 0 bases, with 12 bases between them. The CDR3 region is CASSSYQNMNTEAFF. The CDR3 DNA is TGTGCCAGCAGTTCCTACCAGAATATGAACACTGAAGCTTTCTTT.

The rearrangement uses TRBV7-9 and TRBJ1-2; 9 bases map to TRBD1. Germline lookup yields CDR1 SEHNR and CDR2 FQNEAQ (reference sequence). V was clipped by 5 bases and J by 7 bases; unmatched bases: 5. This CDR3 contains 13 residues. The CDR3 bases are TGTGCCAGCAGCCGAACAGGGGGCGGTGGCTACACCTTC. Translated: CASSRTGGGGYTF.

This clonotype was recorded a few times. The CDR3 spells CASSLGAGSSYEQYV. The CDR3 DNA reads TGTGCCAGCAGCTTGGGAGCGGGTAGCTCCTACGAGCAGTACGTC. This rearrangement joins TRBV5-4 to TRBJ2-7; D might be TRBD2 (6 bases). V lost 0 bases and J lost 0, with 10 bases in between. Germline V CDR1 and CDR2: SGHNT, YYREEE (reference sequence). The CDR3 contains 15 residues.

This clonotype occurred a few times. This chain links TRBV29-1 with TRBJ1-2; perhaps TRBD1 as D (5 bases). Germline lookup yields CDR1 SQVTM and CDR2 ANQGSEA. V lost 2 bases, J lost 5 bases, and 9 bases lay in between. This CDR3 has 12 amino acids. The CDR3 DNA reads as TGCAGCGTTGAATGGGGCGGATATGGCTACACCTTC. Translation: CSVEWGGYGYTF. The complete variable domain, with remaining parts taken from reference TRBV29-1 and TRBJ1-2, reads SAVISQKPSRDICQRGTSLTIQCQVDSQVTMMFWYRQQPGQSLTLIATANQGSEATYESGFVIDKFPISRPNLTFSTLTVSNMSPEDSSIYLCSVEWGGYGYTFGSGTRLTVV.

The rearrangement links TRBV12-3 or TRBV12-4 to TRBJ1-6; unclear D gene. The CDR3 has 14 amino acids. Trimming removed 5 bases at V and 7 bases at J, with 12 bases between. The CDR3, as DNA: TGTGCCAGCAGTATCCATTCACGGAATTCACCCCTCCACTTT. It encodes CASSIHSRNSPLHF.

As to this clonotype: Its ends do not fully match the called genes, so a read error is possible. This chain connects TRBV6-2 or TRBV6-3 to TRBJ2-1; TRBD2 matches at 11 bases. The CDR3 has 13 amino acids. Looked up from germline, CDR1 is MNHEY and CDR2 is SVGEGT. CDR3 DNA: TGTGCCAGCAGTTACGGCACTAGCGGGAGTCAGGTCTTC. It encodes CASSYGTSGSQVF.

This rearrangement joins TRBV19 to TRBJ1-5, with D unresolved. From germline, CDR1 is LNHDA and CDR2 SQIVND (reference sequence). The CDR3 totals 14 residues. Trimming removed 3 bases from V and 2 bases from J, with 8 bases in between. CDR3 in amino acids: CASSIKGGNQPQHF. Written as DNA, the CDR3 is TGTGCCAGTAGTATTAAGGGTGGCAATCAGCCCCAGCATTTT.

CDR3 sequence: CASSPPSRHTEAFF. CDR3 sequence (DNA): TGTGCCAGCTCACCACCTTCGCGGCACACTGAAGCTTTCTTT. V and J are TRBV18 and TRBJ1-1; D unresolved. The V and J ends lost 0 bases and 3 bases respectively, with 8 bases between them. Germline V gene lookup returns CDR1 KGHSH and CDR2 LQKENI. This CDR3 is built from 14 residues.

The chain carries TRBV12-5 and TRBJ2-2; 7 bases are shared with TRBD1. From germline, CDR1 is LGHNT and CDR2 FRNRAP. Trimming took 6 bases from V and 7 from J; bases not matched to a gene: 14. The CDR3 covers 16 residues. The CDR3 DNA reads TGTGCTAGTGGGCCCATAGGGACAGTAAGACTCGGGGAGCTGTTTTTT. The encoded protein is CASGPIGTVRLGELFF.

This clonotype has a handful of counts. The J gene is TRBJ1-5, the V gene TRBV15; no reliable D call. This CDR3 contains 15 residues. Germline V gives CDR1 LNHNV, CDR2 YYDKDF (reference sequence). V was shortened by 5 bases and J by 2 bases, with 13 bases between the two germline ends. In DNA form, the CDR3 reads TGTGCCACCAGCGTCGGAAACCTAGGCAATCAGCCCCAGCATTTT. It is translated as CATSVGNLGNQPQHF.